This T cell receptor beta chain was found in a study of blood T cells in healthy people across ages. This CDR3 has 16 residues. Germline V gene data show CDR1 as MNHNS and CDR2 as SASEGT. Trimming took off 3 bases at V and 10 bases at J, with 22 bases between the two ends. A second PCR, run for roughly 7 to 11 cycles, used a sample-barcoded 5' primer plus a J-beta primer mix. From the 5' RACE reads, TCRdb called clonotypes with MiXCR, one entry per CDR3 protein. The sample yields over a million distinct CDR3 sequences, 45% seen once. The sequenced material came from blood. The receptor was isolated from a woman in her sixties or seventies in good health. The rearrangement joins TRBV6-1 to TRBJ1-5; no firm D call. The CDR3 nucleotides are TGTGCCAGCAGTGAGGGCTTTGGTAATCAGCGAGGTCCCCAGCATTTT. Its protein product is CASSEGFGNQRGPQHF.